The 7 T cell receptor beta chains below were found in one sample sequenced in a study of T cell clusters in autoimmune cytopenias. TRB rearrangements were amplified by touch-down multiplex PCR with mixed TRB-A/B primers. TCRdb reanalyzed the multiplex PCR reads, giving one entry per CDR3 protein sequence and no DNA. The specimen's table records 1,500 to 2,000 distinct CDR3 sequences. TRB amplification used around 260 ng of peripheral blood genomic DNA. Sequencing was performed on peripheral blood. The receptors were gathered from a human donor with an autoimmune cytopenia, with autoimmune hepatitis or in good health (not recorded which).

This clonotype counts as medium-sized by frequency. The V and J genes are TRBV19 and TRBJ2-7. The CDR3 spans 13 residues. CDR1 is LNHDA, CDR2 SQIVND, per germline (reference sequence). This chain's CDR3 is CASSIGPSYEQYF. Together with reference TRBV19 and TRBJ2-7, the CDR3 gives the full variable domain: DGGITQSPKYLFRKEGQNVTLSCEQNLNHDAMYWYRQDPGQGLRLIYYSQIVNDFQKGDIAEGYSVSREKKESFPLTVTSAQKNPTAFYLCASSIGPSYEQYFGPGTRLTVT.

By frequency, this clonotype is medium-sized. The gene calls are TRBV19 and TRBJ2-3. Germline CDR1 LNHDA, CDR2 SQIVND (reference sequence). This CDR3 comprises 14 residues. The CDR3 is CASSPQATTDTQYF.

The chain has TRBV10-3 and TRBJ2-7. The germline gives CDR1 ENHRY, CDR2 SYGVKD. The CDR3 totals 16 residues. CDR3 protein: CAISRSADGESYEQYF.

This clonotype registers medium-sized by frequency. The V and J genes are TRBV19 and TRBJ1-6; TCRdb reports TRBD1, a call that lacks DNA to check it against. The germline gives CDR1 LNHDA, CDR2 SQIVND (reference sequence). This CDR3 contains 13 residues. CDR3 in amino acids: CASSGTANSPLHF.

The chain carries TRBV7-6 and TRBJ1-1. Germline lookup yields CDR1 SGHVS and CDR2 FNYEAQ. This CDR3 comprises 11 residues. The CDR3 sequence: CASSPDFEAFF.

This clonotype is classed as medium-sized by frequency. The chain links TRBV12-3 or TRBV12-4 to TRBJ1-2; lacking DNA, the TRBD1 call made by TCRdb goes unchecked. This CDR3 spans 13 amino acids. CDR3 sequence: CASSPDTNYGYTF.

V is TRBV28 and J is TRBJ2-1. The V gene's germline CDR1 is MDHEN and CDR2 SYDVKM. This CDR3 has 14 amino acids. This CDR3 reads CASSLKQYYNEQFF.